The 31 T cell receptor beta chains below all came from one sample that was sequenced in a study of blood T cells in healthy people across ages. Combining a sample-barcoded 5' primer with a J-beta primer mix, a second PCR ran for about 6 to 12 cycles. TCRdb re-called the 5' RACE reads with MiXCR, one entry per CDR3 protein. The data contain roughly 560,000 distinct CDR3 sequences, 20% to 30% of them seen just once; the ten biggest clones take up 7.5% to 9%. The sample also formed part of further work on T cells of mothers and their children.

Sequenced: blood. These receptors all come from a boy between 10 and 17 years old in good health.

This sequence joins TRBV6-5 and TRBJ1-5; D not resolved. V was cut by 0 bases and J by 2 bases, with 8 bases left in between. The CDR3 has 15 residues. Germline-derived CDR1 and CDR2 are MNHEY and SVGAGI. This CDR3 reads CASSYSRQGNQPQHF. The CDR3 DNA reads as TGTGCCAGCAGTTACTCGAGGCAGGGCAATCAGCCCCAGCATTTT.

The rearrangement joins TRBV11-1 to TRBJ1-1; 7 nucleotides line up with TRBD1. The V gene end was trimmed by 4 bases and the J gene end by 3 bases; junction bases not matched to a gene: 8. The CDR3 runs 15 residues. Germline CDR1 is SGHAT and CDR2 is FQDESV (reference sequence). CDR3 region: CASSSTGDSHTEAFF. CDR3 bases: TGTGCCAGCAGCTCGACTGGGGACAGCCACACTGAAGCTTTCTTT. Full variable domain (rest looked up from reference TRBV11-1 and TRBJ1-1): EAEVAQSPRYKITEKSQAVAFWCDPISGHATLYWYRQILGQGPELLVQFQDESVVDDSQLPKDRFSAERLKGVDSTLKIQPAELGDSAMYLCASSSTGDSHTEAFFGQGTRLTVV.

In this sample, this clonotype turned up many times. CDR3 nucleotide sequence: TGTGCCATCAGTGGGCCAGAACTAGCCAAAAACATTCAGTACTTC. Translating gives CAISGPELAKNIQYF. The gene calls are TRBV10-3 and TRBJ2-4; the D is unclear. Germline V gene data show CDR1 as ENHRY and CDR2 as SYGVKD. V was shortened by 4 bases and J by 0 bases, with 10 bases between the two germline ends. The CDR3 spans 15 residues.

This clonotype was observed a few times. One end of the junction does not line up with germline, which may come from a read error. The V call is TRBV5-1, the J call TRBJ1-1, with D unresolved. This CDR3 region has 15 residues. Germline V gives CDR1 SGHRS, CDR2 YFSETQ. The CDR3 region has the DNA TGCGCCTGCAGCTGGGGTCCGGCCATGAACACTGAAGCTTTCTTT. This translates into CACSWGPAMNTEAFF. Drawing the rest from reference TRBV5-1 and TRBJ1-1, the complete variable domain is KAGVTQTPRYLIKTRGQQVTLSCSPISGHRSVSWYQQTPGQGLQFLFEYFSETQRNKGNFPGRFSGRQFSNSRSEMNVSTLELGDSALYLCACSWGPAMNTEAFFGQGTRLTVV.

CDR3 DNA sequence: TGTGCCAGCAGCTTCGTTCTAGCTGGACAGGGATACAATGAGCAGTTCTTC. This codes for CASSFVLAGQGYNEQFF. The V and J genes are TRBV7-6 and TRBJ2-5, with 8 bases lining up with TRBD1. The better agreement between TRBJ2-1 and the DNA end casts doubt on the J call. Germline CDR1 and CDR2: SGHVS and FNYEAQ. CDR3 length equals 17 residues.

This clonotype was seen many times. The CDR3 here is CASSPVPGQGETQYF. CDR3 in DNA: TGCGCCAGCAGCCCCGTCCCGGGACAGGGAGAGACCCAGTACTTC. This chain joins TRBV4-1 and TRBJ2-5, with 9 bases lining up with TRBD1. Germline V lookup: CDR1 MGHRA, CDR2 YSYEKL. The CDR3 consists of 15 residues. V trimming: 4 bases; J trimming: 4 bases; junction bases outside the gene matches: 7.

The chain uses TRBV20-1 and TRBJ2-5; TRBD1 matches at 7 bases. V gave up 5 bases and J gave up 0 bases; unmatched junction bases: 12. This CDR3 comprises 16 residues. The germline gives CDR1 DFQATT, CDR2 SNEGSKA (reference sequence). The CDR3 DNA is TGCAGTGCTTGGGACAGCCGACAACCTAACCAAGAGACCCAGTACTTC. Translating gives CSAWDSRQPNQETQYF.

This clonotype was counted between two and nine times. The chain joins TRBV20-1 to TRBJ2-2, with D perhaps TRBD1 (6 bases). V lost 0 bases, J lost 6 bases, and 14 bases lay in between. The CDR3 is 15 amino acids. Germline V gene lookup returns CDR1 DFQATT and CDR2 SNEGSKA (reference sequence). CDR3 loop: CSARDLTGNSGELFF. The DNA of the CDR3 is TGCAGTGCTAGAGATCTTACAGGGAATTCCGGGGAGCTGTTTTTT.

CDR3 DNA sequence: TGCGCCAGCAGCCAAGTCGGGGTTCACAATGAGCAGTTCTTC. Translating it yields CASSQVGVHNEQFF. J is TRBJ2-1 and V is TRBV4-1, with a possible D match to TRBD2 (5 bases). V was pared by 1 base and J by 5 bases, with 9 bases between. The CDR3 spans 14 residues. From germline, CDR1 is MGHRA and CDR2 YSYEKL.

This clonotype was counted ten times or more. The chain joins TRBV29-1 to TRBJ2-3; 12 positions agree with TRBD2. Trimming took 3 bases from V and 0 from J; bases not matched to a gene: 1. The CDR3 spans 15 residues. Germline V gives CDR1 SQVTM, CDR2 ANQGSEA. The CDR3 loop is CSVEGTSGSTDTQYF. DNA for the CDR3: TGCAGCGTTGAGGGGACTAGCGGGAGCACAGATACGCAGTATTTT.

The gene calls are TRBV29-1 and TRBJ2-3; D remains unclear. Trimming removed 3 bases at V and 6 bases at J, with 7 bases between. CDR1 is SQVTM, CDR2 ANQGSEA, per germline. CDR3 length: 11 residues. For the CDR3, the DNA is TGCAGCGTTGAGATGGGGGATACGCAGTATTTT. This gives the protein CSVEMGDTQYF.

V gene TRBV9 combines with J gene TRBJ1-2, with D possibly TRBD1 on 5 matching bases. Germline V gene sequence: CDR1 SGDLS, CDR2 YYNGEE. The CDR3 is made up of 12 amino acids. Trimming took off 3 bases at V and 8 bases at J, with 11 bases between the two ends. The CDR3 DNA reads TGTGCCAGCAGCGGGGGACTGTGGGGCTACACCTTC. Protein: CASSGGLWGYTF.

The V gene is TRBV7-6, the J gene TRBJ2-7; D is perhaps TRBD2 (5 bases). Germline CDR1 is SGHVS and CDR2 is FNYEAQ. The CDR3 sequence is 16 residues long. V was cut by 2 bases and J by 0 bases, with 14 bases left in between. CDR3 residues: CASSLLPAVTSYEQYF. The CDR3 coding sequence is TGTGCCAGCAGCTTATTGCCAGCGGTGACCTCCTACGAGCAGTACTTC.

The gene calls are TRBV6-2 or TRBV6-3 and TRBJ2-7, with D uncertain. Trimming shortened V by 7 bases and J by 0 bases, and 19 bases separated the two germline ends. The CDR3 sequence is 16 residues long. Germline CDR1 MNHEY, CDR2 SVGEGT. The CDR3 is CASTKARLSSSYEQYF. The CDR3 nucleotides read TGTGCCAGCACAAAAGCCCGACTCTCCAGCTCCTACGAGCAGTACTTC.

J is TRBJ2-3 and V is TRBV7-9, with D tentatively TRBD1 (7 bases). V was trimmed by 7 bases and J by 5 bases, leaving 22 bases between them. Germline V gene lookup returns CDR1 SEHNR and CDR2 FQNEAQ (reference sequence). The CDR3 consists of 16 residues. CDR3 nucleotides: TGTGCCAGCACCCATTCCGGCCAGGGGGGTCTAGATACGCAGTATTTT. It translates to CASTHSGQGGLDTQYF.

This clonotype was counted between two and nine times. CDR3 bases: TGTGCCAGCAGCCCCGAGGGCTGGGAGACCCAGTACTTC. Amino acids: CASSPEGWETQYF. The rearrangement links TRBV9 to TRBJ2-5; perhaps TRBD2 as D (5 bases). V lost 4 bases, J lost 5 bases, and 12 bases lay in between. Germline assignment: CDR1 SGDLS and CDR2 YYNGEE. The CDR3 is made up of 13 amino acids.

CDR3 loop: CASSQDPGQGTDTQYF. Here the CDR3 DNA reads TGTGCCAGCAGCCAAGATCCGGGACAGGGGACAGATACGCAGTATTTT. The J gene is TRBJ2-3, the V gene TRBV4-2; 10 bases are shared with TRBD1. Germline trimming cut 0 bases from V and 3 bases from J; bases unmatched to any gene: 3. From germline, CDR1 is LGHNA and CDR2 YNFKEQ. The CDR3 spans 16 residues.

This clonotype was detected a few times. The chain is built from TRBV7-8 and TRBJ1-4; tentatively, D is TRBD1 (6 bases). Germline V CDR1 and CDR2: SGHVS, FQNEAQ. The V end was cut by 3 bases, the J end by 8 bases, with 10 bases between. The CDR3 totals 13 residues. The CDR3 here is CASSFRGGEKLFF. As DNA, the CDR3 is TGTGCCAGCAGCTTCAGGGGTGGCGAAAAACTGTTTTTT.

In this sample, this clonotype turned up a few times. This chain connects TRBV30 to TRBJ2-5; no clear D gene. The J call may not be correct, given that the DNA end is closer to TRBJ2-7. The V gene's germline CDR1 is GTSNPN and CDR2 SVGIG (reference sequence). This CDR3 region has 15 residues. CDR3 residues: CAWSVSLTALYEQYF. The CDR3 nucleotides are TGTGCCTGGAGTGTTTCTCTTACGGCCCTCTACGAGCAGTACTTC.

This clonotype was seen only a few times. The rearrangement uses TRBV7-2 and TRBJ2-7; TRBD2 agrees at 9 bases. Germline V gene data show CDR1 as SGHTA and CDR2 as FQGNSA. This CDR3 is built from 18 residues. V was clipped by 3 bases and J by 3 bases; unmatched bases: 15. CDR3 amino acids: CASSFSLRGGRANYEQYF. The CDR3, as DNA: TGTGCCAGCAGCTTTTCCCTTCGTGGCGGGAGGGCCAACTACGAGCAGTACTTC.

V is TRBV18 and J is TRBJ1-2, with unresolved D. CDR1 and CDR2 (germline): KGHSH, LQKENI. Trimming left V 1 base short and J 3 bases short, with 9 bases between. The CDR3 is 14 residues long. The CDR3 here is CASSPRQLDYGYTF. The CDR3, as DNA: TGTGCCAGCTCACCACGCCAGCTTGACTATGGCTACACCTTC. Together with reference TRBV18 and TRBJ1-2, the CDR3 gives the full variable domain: NAGVMQNPRHLVRRRGQEARLRCSPMKGHSHVYWYRQLPEEGLKFMVYLQKENIIDESGMPKERFSAEFPKEGPSILRIQQVVRGDSAAYFCASSPRQLDYGYTFGSGTRLTVV.

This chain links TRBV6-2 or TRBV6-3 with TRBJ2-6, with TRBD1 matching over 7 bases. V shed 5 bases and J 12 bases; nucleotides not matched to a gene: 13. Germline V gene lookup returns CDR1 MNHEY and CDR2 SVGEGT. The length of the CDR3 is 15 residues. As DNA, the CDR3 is TGTGCCAGCAGTAACCCGGGACAGAAGCTAGGCGTCCTGACTTTC. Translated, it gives CASSNPGQKLGVLTF.

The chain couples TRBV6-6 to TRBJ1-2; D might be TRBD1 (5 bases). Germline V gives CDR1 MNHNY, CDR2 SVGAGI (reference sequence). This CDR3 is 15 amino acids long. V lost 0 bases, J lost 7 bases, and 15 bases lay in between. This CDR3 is CASSYSGVALVGYTF. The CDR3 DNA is TGTGCCAGCAGTTACTCGGGGGTTGCCCTCGTTGGCTACACCTTC.

The CDR3 spells CASRRVQERQETQYF. CDR3 in DNA: TGTGCCAGCAGGAGGGTACAGGAAAGGCAAGAGACCCAGTACTTC. The chain links TRBV2 to TRBJ2-5; D tentatively reads TRBD1 or TRBD2 (5 bases each). V was pared by 6 bases and J by 2 bases, with 16 bases between. Germline CDR1 SNHLY, CDR2 FYNNEI. This CDR3 has 15 amino acids.

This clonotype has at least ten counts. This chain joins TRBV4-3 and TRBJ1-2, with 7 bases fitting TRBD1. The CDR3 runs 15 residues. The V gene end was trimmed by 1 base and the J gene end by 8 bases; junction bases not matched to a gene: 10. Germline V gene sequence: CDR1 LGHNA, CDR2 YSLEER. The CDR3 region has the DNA TGCGCCAGCAGCCAAGTGGTGGGACAGCTGAAAGGCTACACCTTC. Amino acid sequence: CASSQVVGQLKGYTF.

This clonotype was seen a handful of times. The CDR3 is CASSNQGYEQYF. CDR3 DNA sequence: TGTGCCAGCAGTAATCAGGGGTACGAGCAGTACTTC. The gene calls are TRBV27 and TRBJ2-7; TRBD1 might be the D (6 bases). The germline V and J ends were trimmed by 5 bases and 4 bases, with 9 bases remaining between them. In germline, CDR1 is MNHEY, CDR2 SMNVEV (reference sequence). CDR3 length equals 12 residues.

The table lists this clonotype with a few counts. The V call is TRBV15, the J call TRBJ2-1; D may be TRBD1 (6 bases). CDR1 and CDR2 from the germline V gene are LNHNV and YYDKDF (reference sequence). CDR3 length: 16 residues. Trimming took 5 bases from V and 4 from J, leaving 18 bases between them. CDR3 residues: CATSPQDRNIYNEQFF. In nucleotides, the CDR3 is TGTGCCACCAGCCCACAAGACAGGAACATTTACAATGAGCAGTTCTTC.

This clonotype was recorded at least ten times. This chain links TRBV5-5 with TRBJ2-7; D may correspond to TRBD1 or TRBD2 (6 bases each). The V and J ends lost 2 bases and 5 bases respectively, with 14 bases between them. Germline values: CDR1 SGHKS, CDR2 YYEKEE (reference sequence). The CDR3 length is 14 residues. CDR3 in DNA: TGTGCCAGCAGCTTCAGCCAGGGGAGGAACGAGCAGTACTTC. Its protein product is CASSFSQGRNEQYF.

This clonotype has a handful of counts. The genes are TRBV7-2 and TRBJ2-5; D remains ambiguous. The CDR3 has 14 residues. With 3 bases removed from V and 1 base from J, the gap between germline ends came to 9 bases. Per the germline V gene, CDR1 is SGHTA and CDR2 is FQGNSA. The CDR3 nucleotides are TGTGCCAGCAGCTTTGCAACGGGCCAAGAGACCCAGTACTTC. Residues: CASSFATGQETQYF.

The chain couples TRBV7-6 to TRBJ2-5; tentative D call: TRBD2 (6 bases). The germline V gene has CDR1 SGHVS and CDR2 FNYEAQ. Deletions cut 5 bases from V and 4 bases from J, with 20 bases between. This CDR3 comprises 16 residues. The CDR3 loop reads CASSLDIWMGGETQYF. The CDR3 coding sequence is TGTGCCAGCAGCCTGGATATATGGATGGGGGGAGAGACCCAGTACTTC.

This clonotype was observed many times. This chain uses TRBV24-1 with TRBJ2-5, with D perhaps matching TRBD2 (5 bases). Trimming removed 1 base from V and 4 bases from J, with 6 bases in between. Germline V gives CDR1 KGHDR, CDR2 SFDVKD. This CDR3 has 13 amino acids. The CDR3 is CATSDLRGETQYF. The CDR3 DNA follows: TGTGCCACCAGTGATTTACGGGGAGAGACCCAGTACTTC.